What follows are 25 T cell receptor beta chains derived from one specimen sequenced in a study of blood T cell repertoires in COVID-19. Sequencing was performed with immunoSEQ multiplex PCR; in TCRdb, only in-frame clones are kept and a portion is missing. Among about 190,000 clones listed, 89% were seen once. The material sequenced was peripheral blood. These receptors all come from a man aged 35-49 years with acute or convalescent COVID-19.

The chain carries TRBV7-9 and TRBJ2-5, with unresolved D. This CDR3 region has 13 residues. V was cut by 1 base and J by 1 base, with 4 bases left in between. From germline, CDR1 is SEHNR and CDR2 FQNEAQ (reference sequence). The CDR3 bases are TGTGCCAGCAGCTTAGGGGCCCAAGAGACCCAGTACTTC. This sequence encodes CASSLGAQETQYF.

V is TRBV18 and J is TRBJ1-5; D call uncertain. The CDR3 runs to 16 residues. Trimming shortened V by 3 bases and J by 1 base, and 13 bases separated the two germline ends. Germline CDR1 and CDR2: KGHSH and LQKENI. The CDR3, as DNA: TGTGCCAGCTCACCGGTACACCTTAACAGCAATCAGCCCCAGCATTTT. Protein sequence: CASSPVHLNSNQPQHF.

This clone appeared once. V gene TRBV7-2 combines with J gene TRBJ1-2; D is ambiguous. V lost 5 bases and J 4 bases, leaving 14 bases between the germline ends. Germline V gene sequence: CDR1 SGHTA, CDR2 FQGNSA. CDR3 length: 14 residues. CDR3 bases: TGTGCCAGCAGCGTACGGCAGGCGGGCTATGGCTACACCTTC. It translates to CASSVRQAGYGYTF.

This chain links TRBV3-1 (or the pseudogene TRBV3-2) with TRBJ2-7; TRBD1 matches at 9 bases. CDR1 LGHDT and CDR2 YNNKEL come from the germline V gene (reference sequence). The CDR3 runs to 16 residues. J lost 3 bases, V lost 0 bases, and 6 bases had no gene match. CDR3 sequence (DNA): TGTGCCAGCAGCCAAGATAGTAGGACAGGGGACTACGAGCAGTACTTC. Protein sequence: CASSQDSRTGDYEQYF.

The chain recombines TRBV11-2 with TRBJ1-4; D remains unclear. The ends were cut back, 0 bases at V and 2 bases at J, with 7 bases in the middle. The CDR3 contains 15 residues. Germline V gene sequence: CDR1 SGHAT, CDR2 FQNNGV. The CDR3 here is CASSLEGGTNEKLFF. The CDR3 bases are TGTGCCAGCAGCTTAGAGGGCGGGACTAATGAAAAACTGTTTTTT. The complete variable domain, with remaining parts taken from reference TRBV11-2 and TRBJ1-4, reads EAGVAQSPRYKIIEKRQSVAFWCNPISGHATLYWYQQILGQGPKLLIQFQNNGVVDDSQLPKDRFSAERLKGVDSTLKIQPAKLEDSAVYLCASSLEGGTNEKLFFGSGTQLSVL.

This clone was seen once. The chain employs TRBV28 and TRBJ1-5; unclear D gene. The V end lost 9 bases, the J end lost 5 bases, and 8 bases lay between the germline ends. This CDR3 has 11 amino acids. Germline V CDR1 and CDR2: MDHEN, SYDVKM. The CDR3 bases are TGTGCCAGTCGTTCCGATCAGCCCCAGCATTTT. Residues: CASRSDQPQHF.

V gene TRBV27 combines with J gene TRBJ1-5; 12 positions match TRBD1. The germline V gene has CDR1 MNHEY and CDR2 SMNVEV (reference sequence). The ends lost 5 bases at V and 5 bases at J; junction bases unmatched: 10. This CDR3 is 17 amino acids long. Here the CDR3 DNA reads TGTGCCAGCAGTCGAGTATTCCGGGACAGGGGGCATCAGCCCCAGCATTTT. Translated, it gives CASSRVFRDRGHQPQHF.

J is TRBJ1-2 and V is TRBV18; maybe TRBD1 (6 bases). Germline V gene data show CDR1 as KGHSH and CDR2 as LQKENI. The ends were cut back, 0 bases at V and 1 base at J, with 15 bases in the middle. This CDR3 has 17 residues. The CDR3 spells CASSPPVITQGNYGYTF. For the CDR3, the DNA is TGTGCCAGCTCACCACCGGTGATAACACAGGGTAACTATGGCTACACCTTC.

The chain recombines TRBV6-6 with TRBJ1-3, with D hard to call. The CDR3 consists of 15 residues. Trimming shortened V by 6 bases and J by 0 bases, and 12 bases separated the two germline ends. The germline V gene has CDR1 MNHNY and CDR2 SVGAGI (reference sequence). CDR3 DNA sequence: TGTGCCAGCAGGGTCCGACAACTCTCTGGAAACACCATATATTTT. Its protein product is CASRVRQLSGNTIYF.

This chain connects TRBV5-6 to TRBJ2-3; a possible D gene is TRBD1 (5 bases). The germline gives CDR1 SGHDT, CDR2 YYEEEE. This CDR3 spans 16 amino acids. V lost 4 bases to trimming and J lost 9 bases, with 24 bases between them. The CDR3 DNA reads TGTGCCAGCAGCCAGGCCCGCACCCACTCCGCAGGGACGCAGTATTTT. Translated, it gives CASSQARTHSAGTQYF.

The J gene is TRBJ1-1, the V gene TRBV4-3; possibly TRBD1 for D (6 bases). Germline assignment: CDR1 LGHNA and CDR2 YSLEER. Trimming shortened V by 0 bases and J by 6 bases, and 17 bases separated the two germline ends. CDR3 length: 16 amino acids. CDR3: CASSQDSAGAGAEAFF. CDR3 DNA: TGCGCCAGCAGCCAAGACTCCGCAGGGGCTGGGGCTGAAGCTTTCTTT.

J is TRBJ2-1 and V is TRBV27, with 11 bases aligning to TRBD2. CDR3 length: 16 residues. The ends lost 3 bases at V and 2 bases at J; junction bases unmatched: 3. The germline V gene has CDR1 MNHEY and CDR2 SMNVEV (reference sequence). CDR3 sequence: CASSFLAGGPYNEQFF. The CDR3 DNA is TGTGCCAGCAGTTTCTTAGCGGGGGGGCCCTACAATGAGCAGTTCTTC.

The J gene is TRBJ2-3, the V gene TRBV7-9; TRBD2 aligns across 11 bases. CDR1 SEHNR and CDR2 FQNEAQ come from the germline V gene (reference sequence). The ends lost 3 bases at V and 0 bases at J; junction bases unmatched: 2. The CDR3 extends over 16 amino acids. CDR3 nucleotides: TGTGCCAGCAGCTTCGGGACTAGCGGTAGCACAGATACGCAGTATTTT. Its translation is CASSFGTSGSTDTQYF.

This chain uses TRBV7-9 with TRBJ2-3, with 9 bases aligning to TRBD1. The trim removed 5 bases at V and 3 bases at J, leaving 6 bases unmatched. The CDR3 consists of 15 residues. Germline CDR1 reads SEHNR; CDR2 reads FQNEAQ (reference sequence). The CDR3 DNA sequence: TGTGCCAGCAGCCGCAGGACAGGGGTAACAGATACGCAGTATTTT. Residues: CASSRRTGVTDTQYF.

This clone has a single count. The chain has TRBV3-1 (or the pseudogene TRBV3-2) and TRBJ2-3, with no clear D. This CDR3 comprises 23 residues. Germline V CDR1 and CDR2: LGHDT, YNNKEL (reference sequence). V dropped 5 bases and J dropped 0 bases, with 36 bases sitting between them. The CDR3 nucleotides read TGTGCCAGCAGCTTGAGAAAAGCCTCCCTGTTCGTCGCCGCGTACGCTAGCACAGATACGCAGTATTTT. Amino acid sequence: CASSLRKASLFVAAYASTDTQYF.

The chain links TRBV19 to TRBJ2-1; D may be TRBD2 (6 bases). Germline CDR1 and CDR2: LNHDA and SQIVND (reference sequence). There are 17 residues in the CDR3. Trimming removed 5 bases at V and 6 bases at J, with 23 bases between. In DNA form, the CDR3 reads TGTGCCAGTAGTCACCTACCCCTCACGGGGGTGATCAATGAGCAGTTCTTC. It specifies CASSHLPLTGVINEQFF.

The V call is TRBV24-1, the J call TRBJ2-5, with a tentative D call TRBD1 (7 bases). Trimming took 0 bases from V and 2 from J, leaving 15 bases between them. From germline, CDR1 is KGHDR and CDR2 SFDVKD. The CDR3 consists of 17 residues. CDR3 DNA sequence: TGTGCCACCAGTGATTTGCGGTCAGGGGGGCTTCAAGAGACCCAGTACTTC. Its translation: CATSDLRSGGLQETQYF.

The V gene is TRBV6-5, the J gene TRBJ2-7, with 9 bases lining up with TRBD1. Germline trimming cut 10 bases from V and 5 bases from J; bases unmatched to any gene: 6. The CDR3 runs to 12 residues. Germline assignment: CDR1 MNHEY and CDR2 SVGAGI. CDR3 in amino acids: CATRDRANEQYF. Here the CDR3 DNA reads TGTGCCACCCGGGACAGGGCCAACGAGCAGTACTTC.

The rearrangement links TRBV10-2 to TRBJ1-4, with 7 positions matching TRBD1. Germline V CDR1 and CDR2: WSHSY, SAAADI. V lost 4 bases to trimming and J lost 6 bases; unmatched junction nucleotides: 5. The CDR3 is made up of 14 amino acids. This CDR3 is CASSGTGGYEKLFF. CDR3 bases: TGCGCCAGCAGTGGGACAGGAGGATATGAAAAACTGTTTTTT.

This clone was detected only a few times. This chain uses TRBV5-6 with TRBJ2-1; 8 bases align to TRBD1. The CDR3 has 15 amino acids. After removal of 2 bases from V and 7 bases from J, the junction contained 8 bases not matched to a gene. The germline gives CDR1 SGHDT, CDR2 YYEEEE. CDR3 in amino acids: CASSFRDRLTNEQFF. Here the CDR3 DNA reads TGTGCCAGCAGCTTCCGGGACAGGCTTACAAATGAGCAGTTCTTC.

The chain has TRBV7-9 and TRBJ2-3; 8 bases are shared with TRBD2. Germline assignment: CDR1 SEHNR and CDR2 FQNEAQ (reference sequence). V shed 2 bases, J shed 5 bases, and the junction held 9 bases outside the gene matches. CDR3 length: 16 residues. The CDR3 loop reads CASSLRRGAPGDTQYF. CDR3 bases: TGTGCCAGCAGCTTAAGGCGGGGGGCCCCGGGAGATACGCAGTATTTT. Full variable domain (rest looked up from reference TRBV7-9 and TRBJ2-3): DTGVSQNPRHKITKRGQNVTFRCDPISEHNRLYWYRQTLGQGPEFLTYFQNEAQLEKSRLLSDRFSAERPKGSFSTLEIQRTEQGDSAMYLCASSLRRGAPGDTQYFGPGTRLTVL.

The rearrangement uses TRBV6-2 or TRBV6-3 and TRBJ2-5; 7 bases agree with TRBD1. The germline CDR1 and CDR2 sequences are MNHEY and SVGEGT. Trimming at V came to 2 bases and at J to 3 bases, leaving 15 bases not matched to a gene. The CDR3 has 18 amino acids. CDR3 protein: CASSYKFGSGQLKETQYF. The CDR3 DNA reads as TGTGCCAGCAGTTACAAATTTGGATCGGGACAGCTTAAAGAGACCCAGTACTTC.

This sequence joins TRBV2 and TRBJ1-1; D gene ambiguous. Trimming removed 6 bases from V and 5 bases from J, with 13 bases in between. This CDR3 spans 13 amino acids. The germline CDR1 and CDR2 sequences are SNHLY and FYNNEI. The CDR3 region is CASSTVPETEAFF. CDR3 DNA sequence: TGTGCCAGCAGCACTGTCCCGGAGACTGAAGCTTTCTTT. The entire variable domain, with the rest obtained from reference TRBV2 and TRBJ1-1, is as follows: EPEVTQTPSHQVTQMGQEVILRCVPISNHLYFYWYRQILGQKVEFLVSFYNNEISEKSEIFDDQFSVERPDGSNFTLKIRSTKLEDSAMYFCASSTVPETEAFFGQGTRLTVV.

This sequence joins TRBV20-1 and TRBJ2-5, with TRBD2 matching 7 bases. Germline V gene lookup returns CDR1 DFQATT and CDR2 SNEGSKA (reference sequence). Germline trimming cut 3 bases from V and 0 bases from J; bases unmatched to any gene: 4. This CDR3 has 14 amino acids. CDR3 residues: CSASRGGNQETQYF. CDR3 DNA sequence: TGCAGTGCTAGTCGCGGGGGTAACCAAGAGACCCAGTACTTC.

The V and J genes are TRBV27 and TRBJ2-3; 9 bases match TRBD2. Germline values: CDR1 MNHEY, CDR2 SMNVEV (reference sequence). The CDR3 runs to 17 residues. V lost 2 bases and J lost 0; bases outside the gene matches: 6. This CDR3 is CASSLPLLAGSTDTQYF. In DNA, the CDR3 is TGTGCCAGCAGTTTACCCCTCCTAGCGGGGAGCACAGATACGCAGTATTTT.